These 30 T cell receptor beta chains were all obtained from the same sample, sequenced in a study of beta chain features in type 1 diabetes. As every portion of the isolated RNA was reverse transcribed, the sequencing read expressed TCRB transcripts. The table came from immunoSEQ multiplex PCR; TCRdb's copy has only in-frame clones and leaves some out. The sample lists around 110,000 clones, about a sixth occurring once. General study points: For Type 1 diabetes patients, all four CD4+ subsets carried TCRB CDR3s that were moderately but significantly shorter.

These receptors lack a known antigen. Specimen: central memory CD4+ T cells from blood. Receptor source: a man younger than 40 with type 1 diabetes.

This clone appeared a few times. V and J are TRBV19 and TRBJ2-5; 9 bases are a match to TRBD1. This CDR3 has 16 residues. The J segment lost 4 bases and the V segment lost 2 bases, leaving 8 bases of the junction unmatched. Germline V gene sequence: CDR1 LNHDA, CDR2 SQIVND (reference sequence). CDR3: CASSIMGQGGGETQYF. The CDR3 nucleotides read TGTGCCAGTAGTATAATGGGACAGGGTGGAGGAGAGACCCAGTACTTC.

The chain joins TRBV9 to TRBJ1-2, with D unresolved. V shed 3 bases and J shed 1 base, with 10 bases lying between them. Germline CDR1 is SGDLS and CDR2 is YYNGEE. This CDR3 spans 14 amino acids. For the CDR3, the DNA is TGTGCCAGCAGCGCCGACCCCTATAACTATGGCTACACCTTC. This codes for CASSADPYNYGYTF.

For this clone: The same CDR3 can be traced to other DNA sequences in this sample. The chain employs TRBV6-6 and TRBJ2-3; no clear D. Trimming stripped 4 bases from V and 0 bases from J, with 2 bases between. This CDR3 region has 12 residues. Germline V CDR1 and CDR2: MNHNY, SVGAGI (reference sequence). CDR3 residues: CASSSSTDTQYF. CDR3 DNA sequence: TGTGCCAGCAGTTCCAGCACAGATACGCAGTATTTT.

In this sample, this clone turned up a few times. Its ends do not fully match the called genes, so a read error is possible. V and J are TRBV7-9 and TRBJ1-2, with unresolved D. This CDR3 has 13 residues. Looked up from germline, CDR1 is SEHNR and CDR2 is FQNEAQ (reference sequence). This CDR3 is CASSPRSLKGCTF. CDR3 coding DNA: TGTGCCAGCAGCCCCCGGAGTCTAAAGGGCTGCACCTTC.

This clone was recorded a few times. The CDR3 reads CASSPGTVQRLFF. Here the CDR3 DNA reads TGTGCCAGCAGTCCCGGGACCGTTCAACGGCTGTTTTTT. The chain uses TRBV28 and TRBJ1-4, with a possible D match to TRBD1 (5 bases). Germline V gene lookup returns CDR1 MDHEN and CDR2 SYDVKM. The V and J ends lost 5 bases and 14 bases respectively, with 18 bases between them. This CDR3 region has 13 residues.

The gene calls are TRBV11-2 and TRBJ1-5; D is unresolved. V was shortened by 0 bases and J by 9 bases, with 12 bases between the two germline ends. Germline lookup yields CDR1 SGHAT and CDR2 FQNNGV. The CDR3 has 14 amino acids. CDR3 loop: CASSLEGISWPQHF. The CDR3 coding sequence is TGTGCCAGCAGCTTAGAAGGGATATCGTGGCCCCAGCATTTT.

The rearrangement links TRBV18 to TRBJ2-1; D is unresolved. The V end lost 2 bases, the J end lost 0 bases, and 5 bases lay between the germline ends. This CDR3 is built from 14 residues. In germline, CDR1 is KGHSH, CDR2 LQKENI. CDR3 sequence (DNA): TGTGCCAGCTCACCAGAGAGCTCCTACAATGAGCAGTTCTTC. It codes for CASSPESSYNEQFF.

V usage is TRBV30 and J usage is TRBJ2-3; possibly TRBD1 for D (6 bases). The CDR3 has 13 amino acids. With 6 bases removed from V and 6 bases from J, the gap between germline ends came to 16 bases. Germline V gives CDR1 GTSNPN, CDR2 SVGIG (reference sequence). The CDR3: CACSQGIVDTQYF. Here the CDR3 DNA reads TGTGCCTGTTCACAGGGAATAGTGGATACGCAGTATTTT.

This chain uses TRBV29-1 with TRBJ1-3; D ambiguous. Per germline, CDR1 SQVTM and CDR2 ANQGSEA. This CDR3 has 13 residues. Between the trimmed V and J ends, which lost 3 bases and 4 bases, there was a span of 10 bases. The chain's CDR3 is CSVDTGIGNTIYF. The CDR3 nucleotides are TGCAGCGTTGACACCGGTATCGGAAACACCATATATTTT.

This clone was counted a few times. The gene calls are TRBV10-3 and TRBJ1-2; no firm D call. The CDR3 has 13 residues. Trimming removed 7 bases from V and 1 base from J, with 10 bases in between. Germline V gene lookup returns CDR1 ENHRY and CDR2 SYGVKD. CDR3 coding DNA: TGTGCCATCACTTCGAGGAGTAACTATGGCTACACCTTC. Residues: CAITSRSNYGYTF.

This clone was seen more than once but under ten times. The gene calls are TRBV30 and TRBJ1-3; no reliable D call. Germline CDR1 is GTSNPN and CDR2 is SVGIG (reference sequence). The V gene lost 0 bases and the J gene lost 1 base, with 4 bases spanning the gap. The CDR3 totals 13 residues. The CDR3 DNA reads TGTGCCTGGAGTGTAAATTCTGGAAACACCATATATTTT. It encodes CAWSVNSGNTIYF. The full variable domain, in which reference TRBV30 and TRBJ1-3 provide the parts outside the CDR3, is SQTIHQWPATLVQPVGSPLSLECTVEGTSNPNLYWYRQAAGRGLQLLFYSVGIGQISSEVPQNLSASRPQDRQFILSSKKLLLSDSGFYLCAWSVNSGNTIYFGEGSWLTVV.

The chain couples TRBV4-2 to TRBJ2-7; D is unresolved. Trimming removed 0 bases at V and 2 bases at J, with 11 bases between. The germline V gene encodes CDR1 LGHNA and CDR2 YNFKEQ. This CDR3 contains 15 residues. The CDR3 bases are TGTGCCAGCAGCCAAGATTTATCTGGAACCTACGAGCAGTACTTC. Protein: CASSQDLSGTYEQYF.

The V and J genes are TRBV21-1 and TRBJ2-1; TRBD1 is taken as the D call from the table, unchecked against the DNA. TRBV21-1 is listed as a pseudogene. The CDR3 runs to 14 residues. CDR3 bases: TGTGCCAGCAGCAAAGCACGGGGACAGGGCCCACAGTTCTTC. Translation gives CASSKARGQGPQFF.

This clone was recorded a few times. The chain couples TRBV4-3 to TRBJ1-6; no definite D call. The CDR3 consists of 13 residues. The ends were cut back, 0 bases at V and 14 bases at J, with 11 bases in the middle. Germline CDR1 and CDR2: LGHNA and YSLEER. CDR3 DNA: TGCGCCAGCAGCCAAGATCGGGGAACGGCCCTCCACTTT. As protein: CASSQDRGTALHF.

The V and J genes are TRBV5-1 and TRBJ2-2; 10 bases fit TRBD1. Germline V gene sequence: CDR1 SGHRS, CDR2 YFSETQ. The CDR3 contains 15 residues. The J segment lost 3 bases and the V segment lost 4 bases, leaving 3 bases of the junction unmatched. The CDR3 protein is CASSEDRGYTGELFF. In DNA, the CDR3 is TGCGCCAGCAGCGAGGACAGGGGGTACACCGGGGAGCTGTTTTTT.

V and J are TRBV11-3 and TRBJ2-1, with 10 bases fitting TRBD1. The CDR3 length is 17 residues. Germline CDR1 and CDR2: SGHNT and YENEEA. The V and J ends lost 0 bases and 6 bases, in that order; junction bases with no gene match: 8. CDR3 coding DNA: TGTGCCAGCAGCTTAGAGCGGGGGACAGGGGTCGGCAATGAGCAGTTCTTC. Protein sequence: CASSLERGTGVGNEQFF. The whole variable domain, filled in from reference TRBV11-3 and TRBJ2-1, reads EAGVVQSPRYKIIEKKQPVAFWCNPISGHNTLYWYLQNLGQGPELLIRYENEEAVDDSQLPKDRFSAERLKGVDSTLKIQPAELGDSAVYLCASSLERGTGVGNEQFFGPGTRLTVL.

J is TRBJ2-1 and V is TRBV10-3; 10 nucleotides match TRBD1. The ends lost 5 bases at V and 8 bases at J; junction bases unmatched: 9. The CDR3 length is 15 residues. Germline V gives CDR1 ENHRY, CDR2 SYGVKD. CDR3 amino acids: CAISYAGTGEYEQFF. The CDR3 coding sequence is TGTGCCATCAGTTACGCCGGGACAGGGGAGTATGAGCAGTTCTTC.

V and J are TRBV7-9 and TRBJ2-3, with D possibly matching TRBD1 (6 bases). There are 14 residues in the CDR3. The germline V and J ends were trimmed by 5 bases and 2 bases, with 11 bases remaining between them. From germline, CDR1 is SEHNR and CDR2 FQNEAQ (reference sequence). The CDR3 is CASSMTGNTDTQYF. The CDR3 DNA is TGTGCCAGCAGCATGACAGGAAACACAGATACGCAGTATTTT.

This clone was picked up a small number of times. The chain links TRBV28 to TRBJ2-7; the D is unclear. Between the trimmed V and J ends, which lost 6 bases and 7 bases, there was a span of 10 bases. This CDR3 is built from 11 residues. CDR1 and CDR2 (germline): MDHEN, SYDVKM. The CDR3 protein is CASRQLLEQYF. CDR3 nucleotides: TGTGCCAGCAGACAGCTCCTGGAGCAGTACTTC.

This chain links TRBV7-6 with TRBJ2-3; D ambiguous. The CDR3 contains 12 residues. V was trimmed by 1 base and J by 6 bases, leaving 5 bases between them. Per germline, CDR1 SGHVS and CDR2 FNYEAQ. The CDR3, as DNA: TGTGCCAGCAGCTTAGGGTTGGATACGCAGTATTTT. As protein: CASSLGLDTQYF.

V is TRBV4-2 and J is TRBJ2-1; D is undetermined. Trimming removed 3 bases from V and 2 bases from J, with 8 bases in between. CDR1 is LGHNA and CDR2 is YNFKEQ in the germline V gene. The length of the CDR3 is 14 residues. In nucleotides, the CDR3 is TGTGCCAGCAGCCAGGGCACCCCCTACAATGAGCAGTTCTTC. Amino acids: CASSQGTPYNEQFF.

This clone was detected a few times. The gene calls are TRBV11-2 and TRBJ2-1; 10 positions agree with TRBD2. CDR1 is SGHAT and CDR2 is FQNNGV in the germline V gene. V lost 4 bases, J lost 7 bases, and 10 bases stayed unmatched. The CDR3 spans 16 residues. The CDR3 region is CASSSRLAGSGNEQFF. The CDR3 coding sequence is TGTGCCAGCAGCTCCCGACTAGCGGGCTCGGGAAATGAGCAGTTCTTC.

The chain recombines TRBV7-8 with TRBJ1-1, with D hard to call. Looked up from germline, CDR1 is SGHVS and CDR2 is FQNEAQ. There are 14 residues in the CDR3. Trimming removed 3 bases at V and 5 bases at J, with 13 bases between. Written as DNA, the CDR3 is TGTGCCAGCAGCTTCCCCGGGGATTGGACTGAAGCTTTCTTT. Translated: CASSFPGDWTEAFF.

This clone has just a few counts. The gene calls are TRBV5-6 and TRBJ2-6; 10 bases line up with TRBD1. The CDR3 is 18 amino acids. The germline V gene has CDR1 SGHDT and CDR2 YYEEEE. The ends lost 2 bases at V and 8 bases at J; junction bases unmatched: 13. CDR3 amino acids: CASSLLKATGGRPNVLTF. CDR3 in DNA: TGTGCCAGCAGCTTATTAAAAGCGACAGGGGGCAGGCCCAACGTCCTGACTTTC.

The chain recombines TRBV7-2 with TRBJ2-7; no definite D call. This CDR3 contains 15 residues. Germline assignment: CDR1 SGHTA and CDR2 FQGNSA. V shed 5 bases and J shed 0 bases, with 14 bases lying between them. This chain's CDR3 is CASSKDPDRSYEQYF. The CDR3 DNA is TGTGCCAGCAGCAAGGACCCTGACCGCTCCTACGAGCAGTACTTC.

This clone was detected only a few times. The genes are TRBV7-2 and TRBJ2-1, with TRBD2 matching 8 bases. V was clipped by 5 bases and J by 3 bases; unmatched bases: 3. The CDR3 extends over 14 amino acids. CDR1 is SGHTA and CDR2 is FQGNSA in the germline V gene. CDR3 coding DNA: TGTGCCAGCAGCACGGGGGGGAACTACAATGAGCAGTTCTTC. It codes for CASSTGGNYNEQFF.

The chain combines TRBV2 with TRBJ2-5, with a weak D call TRBD1 (5 bases). The CDR3 totals 14 residues. V lost 7 bases to trimming and J lost 4 bases, with 16 bases between them. Germline CDR1 is SNHLY and CDR2 is FYNNEI. CDR3 sequence: CASKGKGLGETQYF. Here the CDR3 DNA reads TGTGCCAGCAAAGGAAAGGGGCTGGGAGAGACCCAGTACTTC.

This clone was picked up a small number of times. This chain uses TRBV29-1 with TRBJ1-2; 7 bases align to TRBD1. The CDR3 length is 10 residues. From germline, CDR1 is SQVTM and CDR2 ANQGSEA. V lost 5 bases to trimming and J lost 10 bases; unmatched junction nucleotides: 4. The CDR3: CSVTGDVYTF. CDR3 sequence (DNA): TGCAGCGTTACAGGGGATGTCTACACCTTC.

This clone was seen only a few times. This rearrangement joins TRBV6-1 to TRBJ2-5; tentatively, D is TRBD2 (6 bases). Trimming took 5 bases from V and 3 from J, leaving 16 bases between them. The CDR3 length is 15 residues. Germline V CDR1 and CDR2: MNHNS, SASEGT. The CDR3 spells CASSLGSWGEETQYF. The CDR3 bases are TGTGCCAGCAGTCTTGGGTCCTGGGGGGAAGAGACCCAGTACTTC.

This clone was seen a few times. The chain joins TRBV19 to TRBJ1-6; D not certain. Germline V gives CDR1 LNHDA, CDR2 SQIVND (reference sequence). V was cut by 7 bases and J by 4 bases, with 14 bases left in between. This CDR3 is built from 15 residues. The chain's CDR3 is CASKHRGDYNSPLHF. The CDR3 nucleotides are TGTGCCAGTAAACACAGAGGCGATTATAATTCACCCCTCCACTTT.